This T cell receptor (beta chain) was identified in a study of Ad26.COV2.S vaccination and SARS-CoV-2 variants. Using immunoSEQ multiplex PCR, the repertoire was profiled, and TCRdb retains in-frame clones only, with some absent. The data hold some 180,000 clones, with roughly 87% observed a single time. After removal of 6 bases from V and 4 bases from J, the junction contained 6 bases not matched to a gene. This CDR3 is 14 amino acids long. From germline, CDR1 is MGHRA and CDR2 YSYEKL. In its sample, this clone was seen a few times. This receptor was taken from a human donor who had recovered from COVID-19. The sample here was peripheral blood, taken after recovery from COVID-19. J is TRBJ1-3 and V is TRBV4-1, with 7 bases that match TRBD1. The CDR3 DNA is TGCGCCAGCAGTCACACAGGGGACGGAAACACCATATATTTT. Its protein is CASSHTGDGNTIYF.